The present T cell receptor (beta chain) was sequenced within a study of cytomegalovirus exposure and HLA in healthy donors. Study summary: Earlier findings included roughly 120 million unique TCR beta sequences obtained from 150 million to 200 million T cells. The study, taken as a whole, reports: Within a later analysis, the majority of CMV-associated TCR beta chains appeared HLA-restricted. One later analysis reportedly identified an Asian-associated ancestry cluster that showed fewer N-insertions than the 666-donor mean.

This clone was seen a single time. The antigen is not known. PCR amplification relied on 60 Vbeta primers (plus 13 Jbeta primers). In the study's own analysis: An analysis performed later counted around 80 million unique TCR beta chains (approximately 10 million of them shared). Assay: immunoSEQ multiplex PCR; the TCRdb copy retains only in-frame clones and omits some. The V and J calls and clone size are taken from that table; D and trimming were inferred from the DNA. The data show about 160,000 clones, about 77% seen once. The V end was cut by 1 base, the J end by 1 base, with 11 bases between. CDR3 length: 16 residues. CDR1 and CDR2 (germline): MGHRA, YSYEKL.

Sequenced sample: PBMCs. This TCR came from a man aged 18 to 35 in good health and CMV-seropositive. V and J are TRBV4-1 and TRBJ1-5; possibly TRBD1 for D (6 bases). Written as DNA, the CDR3 is TGCGCCAGCAGCCAAGCGGTACAGGGAAGCAATCAGCCCCAGCATTTT. Amino acids: CASSQAVQGSNQPQHF.